These 12 T cell receptor beta chains share one sample of origin, sequenced in a study of blood T cell repertoires in COVID-19. Using immunoSEQ multiplex PCR, the repertoire was profiled, and TCRdb retains in-frame clones only, with some absent. The sample holds 95,000 or so clones; under 90% are singletons and the top ten take 3% to 3.5%. The sequencing input was peripheral blood. The receptors here all came from a woman in her 70s with acute or convalescent COVID-19.

V usage is TRBV2 and J usage is TRBJ2-5; 8 bases map to TRBD1. This CDR3 is built from 12 residues. CDR1 and CDR2 from the germline V gene are SNHLY and FYNNEI. After removal of 11 bases from V and 5 bases from J, the junction contained 7 bases not matched to a gene. In DNA, the CDR3 is TGTGCCGGCCAGGGGGCCCTGGAGACCCAGTACTTC. It encodes CAGQGALETQYF.

This chain uses TRBV18 with TRBJ2-7; D might be TRBD2 (5 bases). Trimming shortened V by 2 bases and J by 0 bases, and 8 bases separated the two germline ends. CDR3 length equals 14 residues. Germline assignment: CDR1 KGHSH and CDR2 LQKENI. CDR3 coding DNA: TGTGCCAGCTCACCATCCGGGAACTCCTACGAGCAGTACGTC. Protein: CASSPSGNSYEQYV.

The CDR3 reads CASSLLGPSYEQYF. CDR3 DNA sequence: TGTGCCAGCAGTTTACTGGGCCCCTCCTACGAGCAGTACTTC. This chain connects TRBV27 to TRBJ2-7; no reliable D call. The CDR3 runs to 14 residues. Germline assignment: CDR1 MNHEY and CDR2 SMNVEV (reference sequence). Trimming removed 2 bases at V and 0 bases at J, with 8 bases between.

The CDR3 protein is CASSELLWSSYNEQFF. As DNA, the CDR3 is TGTGCCAGCAGTGAATTGTTGTGGAGCTCCTACAATGAGCAGTTCTTC. The genes are TRBV6-1 and TRBJ2-1; D is unresolved. In germline, CDR1 is MNHNS, CDR2 SASEGT. V was shortened by 2 bases and J by 0 bases, with 11 bases between the two germline ends. The CDR3 consists of 16 residues.

J is TRBJ1-1 and V is TRBV3-1 (or the pseudogene TRBV3-2), with D perhaps matching TRBD1 (6 bases). V lost 4 bases to trimming and J lost 4 bases, with 16 bases between them. Germline V gene data show CDR1 as LGHDT and CDR2 as YNNKEL (reference sequence). There are 15 residues in the CDR3. For the CDR3, the DNA is TGTGCCAGCAGCCCCCGGGACACCCGTGGCACTGAAGCTTTCTTT. It encodes CASSPRDTRGTEAFF.

The chain is built from TRBV6-5 and TRBJ2-4; tentatively, D is TRBD1 (5 bases). CDR1 is MNHEY, CDR2 SVGAGI, per germline. Trimming removed 6 bases from V and 0 bases from J, with 12 bases in between. The CDR3 runs to 15 residues. The CDR3: CASRKTDVAKNIQYF. DNA for the CDR3: TGTGCCAGCAGGAAGACAGACGTAGCCAAAAACATTCAGTACTTC.

This chain links TRBV11-2 with TRBJ2-7; possibly TRBD1 for D (5 bases). This CDR3 is built from 14 residues. Germline V gene data show CDR1 as SGHAT and CDR2 as FQNNGV. The ends were cut back, 1 base at V and 8 bases at J, with 15 bases in the middle. Here the CDR3 reads CASSLGTPSTKQYF. CDR3 bases: TGTGCCAGCAGCTTAGGGACACCGAGTACCAAGCAGTACTTC.

This clone appeared a single time. The chain employs TRBV19 and TRBJ1-4; 8 bases map to TRBD1. The J segment lost 11 bases and the V segment lost 4 bases, leaving 15 bases of the junction unmatched. CDR3 size: 16 residues. From germline, CDR1 is LNHDA and CDR2 SQIVND (reference sequence). The chain's CDR3 is CASSTGQGESLGKLFF. The CDR3 nucleotides read TGTGCCAGTAGTACCGGACAGGGAGAATCTTTGGGGAAACTGTTTTTT.

To note about this clone: A read error may produce the germline difference seen at one junction end. The chain's CDR3 is CASSPTGTGLTF. The CDR3 DNA is TGTGCCAGTAGTCCTACCGGGACAGGGCTCACCTTT. This chain joins TRBV19 and TRBJ1-5; 9 positions match TRBD1. Germline V CDR1 and CDR2: LNHDA, SQIVND (reference sequence). The CDR3 sequence is 12 residues long. Based on the CDR3 plus reference TRBV19 and TRBJ1-5, the full variable domain is DGGITQSPKYLFRKEGQNVTLSCEQNLNHDAMYWYRQDPGQGLRLIYYSQIVNDFQKGDIAEGYSVSREKKESFPLTVTSAQKNPTAFYLCASSPTGTGLTFGDGTRLSIL.

The chain employs TRBV12-2 and TRBJ2-3; TRBD2 is the table's D call and was not checked against the DNA. TRBV12-2 represents a pseudogene. The CDR3 covers 17 residues. The CDR3 DNA follows: TGTGCAAGTCGCACACATGGGACTAGCGAAACCACAGATACGCAGTATTTT. As protein: CASRTHGTSETTDTQYF.

This clone was found once. The chain combines TRBV7-2 with TRBJ2-7; possible D gene TRBD2, 5 bases. The germline gives CDR1 SGHTA, CDR2 FQGNSA. V lost 4 bases and J lost 2, with 9 bases in between. The CDR3 has 13 amino acids. CDR3 amino acids: CASSSRGTYEQYV. CDR3 nucleotide sequence: TGTGCCAGCAGCTCCCGGGGAACCTACGAGCAGTACGTC.

The CDR3 bases are TGCGCCAGCAGCTTGGTGTCAGGGGATGGGGGCTACACCTTC. It translates to CASSLVSGDGGYTF. The chain links TRBV5-1 to TRBJ1-2; D might be TRBD1 (6 bases). This CDR3 has 14 amino acids. In germline, CDR1 is SGHRS, CDR2 YFSETQ. Between the trimmed V and J ends, which lost 0 bases and 8 bases, there was a span of 14 bases.